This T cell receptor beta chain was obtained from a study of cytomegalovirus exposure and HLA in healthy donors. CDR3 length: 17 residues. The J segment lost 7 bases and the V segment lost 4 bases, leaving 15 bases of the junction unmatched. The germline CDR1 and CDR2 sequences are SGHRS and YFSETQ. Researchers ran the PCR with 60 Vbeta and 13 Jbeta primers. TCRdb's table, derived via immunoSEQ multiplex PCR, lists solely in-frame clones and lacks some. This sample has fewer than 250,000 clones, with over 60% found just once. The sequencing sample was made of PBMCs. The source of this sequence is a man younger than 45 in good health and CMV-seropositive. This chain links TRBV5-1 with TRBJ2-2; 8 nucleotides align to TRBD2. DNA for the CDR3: TGCGCCAGCAGCCACGCGGCGCGGGGGGCGATCGGCGGGGAGCTGTTTTTT. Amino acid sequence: CASSHAARGAIGGELFF.